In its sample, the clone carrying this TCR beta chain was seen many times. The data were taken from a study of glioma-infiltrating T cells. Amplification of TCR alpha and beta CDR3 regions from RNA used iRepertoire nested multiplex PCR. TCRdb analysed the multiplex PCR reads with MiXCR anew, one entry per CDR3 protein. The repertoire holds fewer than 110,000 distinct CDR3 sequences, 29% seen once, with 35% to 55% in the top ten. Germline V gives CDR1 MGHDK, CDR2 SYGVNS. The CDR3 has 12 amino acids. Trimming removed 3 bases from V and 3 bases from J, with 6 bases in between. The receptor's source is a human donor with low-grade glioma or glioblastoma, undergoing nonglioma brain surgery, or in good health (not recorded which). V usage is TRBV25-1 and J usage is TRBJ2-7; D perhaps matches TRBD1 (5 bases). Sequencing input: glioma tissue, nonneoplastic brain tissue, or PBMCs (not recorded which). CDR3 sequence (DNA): TGTGCCAGCAGTGACGGACACTACGAGCAGTACTTC. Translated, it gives CASSDGHYEQYF.